The 27 T cell receptor beta chains in this list originate from one sample, sequenced in a study of regulatory T cells in long-lasting Graves disease. Combining iRepertoire HTBI primers with Arm-PCR of CDR3 regions, the authors built TCR beta libraries. TCRdb re-derived calls from the multiplex PCR reads in MiXCR, one entry per CDR3 protein. The table has 350,000 to 450,000 distinct CDR3 sequences, approximately 25% seen once. Documented time point: persistent/refractory GD, antithyroid drugs over 5 years with positive TRAb. Extracted RNA from PBMCs served as the source of the TCR library. Sequenced here: peripheral blood mononuclear cells (PBMCs), sampled when the disease was refractory, from a patient treated with antithyroid drugs. The receptors were sampled from a middle-aged woman with Graves disease.

V usage is TRBV10-3 and J usage is TRBJ2-5; the D call may be TRBD1 or TRBD2 (5 bases each). V dropped 4 bases and J dropped 6 bases, with 12 bases sitting between them. The CDR3 loop spans 13 amino acids. Per the germline V gene, CDR1 is ENHRY and CDR2 is SYGVKD. This CDR3 reads CAISVGVLQTQYF. CDR3 sequence (DNA): TGTGCCATCAGTGTGGGGGTTTTGCAGACCCAGTACTTC.

There are many counts of this clonotype. The chain joins TRBV11-2 to TRBJ2-7, with 9 bases that match TRBD1. This CDR3 spans 16 amino acids. Losses at the gene ends were 6 bases for V and 5 bases for J; bases not matched to a gene: 14. Germline loops: CDR1 SGHAT, CDR2 FQNNGV. CDR3 bases: TGTGCCAGCAGGCGCCTACAGGGGGCGCGGACCCACGAGCAGTACTTC. Translated, it gives CASRRLQGARTHEQYF.

This clonotype was counted many times. The chain is built from TRBV5-1 and TRBJ1-1; no firm D call. V was pared by 5 bases and J by 5 bases, with 13 bases between. The CDR3 runs 13 residues. In germline, CDR1 is SGHRS, CDR2 YFSETQ. This CDR3 reads CASREGSQTEAFF. The CDR3 DNA follows: TGCGCCAGCAGAGAAGGGAGCCAGACTGAAGCTTTCTTT.

This clonotype was seen many times. The chain has TRBV6-5 and TRBJ2-6, with 9 bases aligning to TRBD2. CDR3 length: 20 amino acids. The germline V gene has CDR1 MNHEY and CDR2 SVGAGI. V lost 1 base to trimming and J lost 0 bases; unmatched junction nucleotides: 10. CDR3 DNA: TGTGCCAGCAGTTACTGGACTAGCGTCCCAAGGCGCTCTGGGGCCAACGTCCTGACTTTC. This gives the protein CASSYWTSVPRRSGANVLTF.

This clonotype occurred many times. The rearrangement uses TRBV2 and TRBJ2-5, with a possible D match to TRBD2 (6 bases). Germline values: CDR1 SNHLY, CDR2 FYNNEI. V was trimmed by 8 bases and J by 4 bases, leaving 11 bases between them. This CDR3 comprises 12 residues. CDR3 sequence reads: CASRGLGETQYF. The CDR3 coding sequence is TGTGCCAGCCGGGGACTCGGAGAGACCCAGTACTTC. The whole variable domain, remainder taken from reference TRBV2 and TRBJ2-5, is EPEVTQTPSHQVTQMGQEVILRCVPISNHLYFYWYRQILGQKVEFLVSFYNNEISEKSEIFDDQFSVERPDGSNFTLKIRSTKLEDSAMYFCASRGLGETQYFGPGTRLLVL.

The chain employs TRBV10-3 and TRBJ1-2; 8 bases are shared with TRBD1. This CDR3 is built from 16 residues. V gave up 1 base and J gave up 8 bases; unmatched junction bases: 12. Germline CDR1 ENHRY, CDR2 SYGVKD. CDR3 DNA sequence: TGTGCCATCAGTGAGTTCCCACCAGGGGGCCAGGGCGGCTACACCTTC. It specifies CAISEFPPGGQGGYTF.

The sample holds a few counts of this clonotype. This chain connects TRBV5-1 to TRBJ2-7; possibly TRBD2 for D (6 bases). The CDR3 totals 11 residues. Between the trimmed V and J ends, which lost 5 bases and 4 bases, there was a span of 7 bases. Germline CDR1 SGHRS, CDR2 YFSETQ. CDR3 residues: CASRAGYEQYF. The CDR3 coding sequence is TGCGCCAGCAGGGCGGGATACGAGCAGTACTTC.

This clonotype appeared a few times. The chain links TRBV19 to TRBJ1-5; 7 positions agree with TRBD1. In germline, CDR1 is LNHDA, CDR2 SQIVND (reference sequence). The CDR3 sequence is 16 residues long. The V gene end was trimmed by 6 bases and the J gene end by 0 bases; junction bases not matched to a gene: 8. The CDR3 nucleotides read TGTGCCAGTAGGAACAAACAGGGGATTAGCAATCAGCCCCAGCATTTT. It yields the protein CASRNKQGISNQPQHF. Together with reference TRBV19 and TRBJ1-5, the CDR3 gives the full variable domain: DGGITQSPKYLFRKEGQNVTLSCEQNLNHDAMYWYRQDPGQGLRLIYYSQIVNDFQKGDIAEGYSVSREKKESFPLTVTSAQKNPTAFYLCASRNKQGISNQPQHFGDGTRLSIL.

This clonotype has a count of ten or more. This chain joins TRBV12-3 or TRBV12-4 and TRBJ1-2; 9 nucleotides match TRBD1. The length of the CDR3 is 15 residues. With V trimmed by 5 bases and J by 6 bases, 10 bases remained unmatched. The CDR3 DNA reads TGTGCCAGCAGTCCCGCTCGTGGGACAGGGAATGGCTACACCTTC. It translates to CASSPARGTGNGYTF.

This chain links TRBV6-1 with TRBJ2-1; the match to TRBD2 covers 11 bases. The CDR3 length is 15 residues. Germline CDR1 reads MNHNS; CDR2 reads SASEGT. V lost 10 bases and J lost 2; bases outside the gene matches: 7. CDR3 protein: CAITSGSVPYNEQFF. In DNA, the CDR3 is TGTGCCATCACTAGCGGGAGTGTCCCCTACAATGAGCAGTTCTTC.

This clonotype has ten or more counts. V is TRBV28 and J is TRBJ1-6; weak D call: TRBD1 (5 bases). The length of the CDR3 is 15 residues. The germline V gene encodes CDR1 MDHEN and CDR2 SYDVKM. Trimming stripped 2 bases from V and 7 bases from J, with 12 bases between. CDR3 nucleotide sequence: TGTGCCAGCAGTTTAGGGGCGGGGAACAATTCACCCCTCCACTTT. Its protein is CASSLGAGNNSPLHF.

The rearrangement links TRBV19 to TRBJ1-3; 11 positions agree with TRBD1. CDR3 length: 15 amino acids. The germline V gene has CDR1 LNHDA and CDR2 SQIVND (reference sequence). The trim removed 7 bases at V and 4 bases at J, leaving 6 bases unmatched. The CDR3 DNA sequence: TGTGCCAGTACCGCGGACAGGGGGCCCGGAAACACCATATATTTT. Translating gives CASTADRGPGNTIYF. The entire variable domain, with the rest obtained from reference TRBV19 and TRBJ1-3, is as follows: DGGITQSPKYLFRKEGQNVTLSCEQNLNHDAMYWYRQDPGQGLRLIYYSQIVNDFQKGDIAEGYSVSREKKESFPLTVTSAQKNPTAFYLCASTADRGPGNTIYFGEGSWLTVV.

This clonotype was seen ten or more times. V is TRBV7-6 and J is TRBJ2-7; possible D gene TRBD2, 5 bases. With 1 base removed from V and 2 bases from J, the gap between germline ends came to 9 bases. The CDR3 consists of 14 residues. Germline CDR1 reads SGHVS; CDR2 reads FNYEAQ. CDR3 in DNA: TGTGCCAGCAGCTTAGTCCCGGAGGCCTACGAGCAGTACTTC. Protein: CASSLVPEAYEQYF.

This clonotype was recorded many times. This chain links TRBV28 with TRBJ1-6; possibly TRBD1 for D (5 bases). With 7 bases removed from V and 9 bases from J, the gap between germline ends came to 13 bases. CDR1 is MDHEN and CDR2 is SYDVKM in the germline V gene. This CDR3 spans 13 amino acids. The CDR3 nucleotides read TGTGCCAGCACAGGGTACGAAGGTTCACCCCTCCACTTT. This encodes CASTGYEGSPLHF.

This clonotype was counted ten times or more. The chain recombines TRBV11-2 with TRBJ2-7; 7 bases agree with TRBD2. V trimming: 2 bases; J trimming: 2 bases; junction bases outside the gene matches: 6. This CDR3 comprises 15 residues. Germline CDR1 reads SGHAT; CDR2 reads FQNNGV. The CDR3: CASSLSREPPYEQYF. CDR3 coding DNA: TGTGCCAGCAGCTTATCGCGGGAGCCCCCCTACGAGCAGTACTTC.

The chain joins TRBV24-1 to TRBJ2-6; tentatively, D is TRBD1 (6 bases). This CDR3 comprises 15 residues. Trimming removed 3 bases from V and 2 bases from J, with 7 bases in between. Germline V gene data show CDR1 as KGHDR and CDR2 as SFDVKD. The chain's CDR3 is CATSDPGAGANVLTF. DNA for the CDR3: TGTGCCACCAGTGATCCAGGGGCTGGGGCCAACGTCCTGACTTTC.

Written as DNA, the CDR3 is TGTGCCAGTGTACATCGTGACTCACCTAGCACAGATACGCAGTATTTT. This sequence encodes CASVHRDSPSTDTQYF. The V call is TRBV12-3 or TRBV12-4, the J call TRBJ2-3; D not certain. V was trimmed by 9 bases and J by 0 bases, leaving 19 bases between them. The length of the CDR3 is 16 residues.

This clonotype has only a few counts. The chain couples TRBV18 to TRBJ2-2; possibly TRBD2 for D (5 bases). The CDR3 contains 11 residues. The germline V gene encodes CDR1 KGHSH and CDR2 LQKENI. V lost 8 bases to trimming and J lost 7 bases, with 8 bases between them. CDR3 region: CASLAGGELFF. The DNA for the CDR3 is TGTGCCAGCCTAGCAGGCGGGGAGCTGTTTTTT.

This chain joins TRBV28 and TRBJ2-3; a weak D match, TRBD2 (6 bases). Trimming took 3 bases from V and 0 from J, leaving 16 bases between them. CDR1 is MDHEN and CDR2 is SYDVKM in the germline V gene. The CDR3 is 17 amino acids. This CDR3 is CASSLTSTSLSTDTQYF. CDR3 nucleotides: TGTGCCAGCAGTTTGACCAGTACTAGCCTTAGCACAGATACGCAGTATTTT.

This clonotype occurred a few times. The chain is built from TRBV6-1 and TRBJ1-3; 7 nucleotides line up with TRBD1. This CDR3 has 15 amino acids. From germline, CDR1 is MNHNS and CDR2 SASEGT. The trim removed 5 bases at V and 0 bases at J, leaving 4 bases unmatched. As DNA, the CDR3 is TGTGCCAGCAGTAACCGACAGGGCTCTGGAAACACCATATATTTT. Its translation: CASSNRQGSGNTIYF.

The chain carries TRBV5-4 and TRBJ2-7, with 8 bases fitting TRBD1. CDR3 length: 12 residues. Germline CDR1 SGHNT, CDR2 YYREEE (reference sequence). Trimming cost V 4 bases and J 6 bases; bases outside gene matches: 3. The CDR3 region is CASSDRGPEQYF. CDR3 DNA sequence: TGTGCCAGCAGCGACAGGGGTCCCGAGCAGTACTTC.

The sample holds many counts of this clonotype. The chain joins TRBV7-2 to TRBJ1-5, with D perhaps matching TRBD1 (5 bases). V lost 7 bases and J lost 3, with 16 bases in between. Germline V CDR1 and CDR2: SGHTA, FQGNSA. The CDR3 spans 15 residues. The CDR3 DNA reads as TGTGCCAGCACCCCCGGCGGGGGAAACAATCAGCCCCAGCATTTT. Protein product: CASTPGGGNNQPQHF.

The gene calls are TRBV6-1 and TRBJ2-2, with D possibly TRBD1 on 5 matching bases. Germline CDR1 reads MNHNS; CDR2 reads SASEGT. The CDR3 runs 14 residues. Deletions cut 6 bases from V and 3 bases from J, with 11 bases between. This chain's CDR3 is CASSRRQYTGELFF. CDR3 in DNA: TGTGCCAGCAGCCGCCGACAGTACACCGGGGAGCTGTTTTTT.

The chain employs TRBV19 and TRBJ1-5; no definite D call. The CDR3 is made up of 14 amino acids. V was pared by 1 base and J by 4 bases, with 8 bases between. CDR1 is LNHDA, CDR2 SQIVND, per germline (reference sequence). CDR3 amino acids: CASSIGPLNQPQHF. The DNA of the CDR3 is TGTGCCAGTAGTATAGGGCCATTGAATCAGCCCCAGCATTTT.

This clonotype has at least ten counts. The V call is TRBV28, the J call TRBJ1-1, with no clear D. The V end lost 2 bases, the J end lost 10 bases, and 11 bases lay between the germline ends. This CDR3 region has 12 residues. The germline V gene has CDR1 MDHEN and CDR2 SYDVKM. CDR3 sequence: CASSLMALGAFF. In DNA form, the CDR3 reads TGTGCCAGCAGTTTAATGGCCCTCGGAGCTTTCTTT. The full variable domain, completed using reference TRBV28 and TRBJ1-1, is DVKVTQSSRYLVKRTGEKVFLECVQDMDHENMFWYRQDPGLGLRLIYFSYDVKMKEKGDIPEGYSVSREKKERFSLILESASTNQTSMYLCASSLMALGAFFGQGTRLTVV.

This clonotype was counted many times. The CDR3 loop is CASNLGPTHYEQYF. CDR3 bases: TGTGCCAGCAACCTTGGGCCGACCCATTACGAGCAGTACTTC. V and J are TRBV11-2 and TRBJ2-7; D remains ambiguous. Germline V gene data show CDR1 as SGHAT and CDR2 as FQNNGV. Trimming stripped 7 bases from V and 4 bases from J, with 17 bases between. This CDR3 region has 14 residues.

The rearrangement uses TRBV28 and TRBJ2-1, with TRBD2 matching 7 bases. Germline loops: CDR1 MDHEN, CDR2 SYDVKM. Losses at the gene ends were 2 bases for V and 6 bases for J; bases not matched to a gene: 4. The CDR3 loop spans 14 amino acids. DNA for the CDR3: TGTGCCAGCAGTTTACCGGGGGGTCTCAATGAGCAGTTCTTC. Its translation is CASSLPGGLNEQFF.